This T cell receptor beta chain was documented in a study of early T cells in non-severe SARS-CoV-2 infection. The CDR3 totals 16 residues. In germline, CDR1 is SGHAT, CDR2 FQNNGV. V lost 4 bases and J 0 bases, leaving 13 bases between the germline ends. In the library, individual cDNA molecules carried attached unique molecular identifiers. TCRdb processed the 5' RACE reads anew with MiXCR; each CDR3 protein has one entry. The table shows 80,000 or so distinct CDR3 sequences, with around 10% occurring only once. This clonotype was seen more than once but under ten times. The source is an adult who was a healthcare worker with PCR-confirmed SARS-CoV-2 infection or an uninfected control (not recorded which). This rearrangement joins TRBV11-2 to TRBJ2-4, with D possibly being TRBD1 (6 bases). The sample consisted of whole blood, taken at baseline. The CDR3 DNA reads TGTGCCAGCAGCTCTCAGGGGCCCCTAGCCAAAAACATTCAGTACTTC. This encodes CASSSQGPLAKNIQYF.